This is a list of T cell receptor beta chains from one sample in a study of metastatic and nonmetastatic thyroid tumors. MiXCR was used by TCRdb to re-call the PCR reads. The repertoire has 50,000 to 65,000 clones, under 20% of them found once; the top ten carry around 3%. Input material: blood. The receptor source for this set is a female donor with papillary thyroid cancer or a benign thyroid nodule (not recorded which). Some clones in this sample may be carry-over from other donors' samples. Each CDR3 is given with its conserved first and last residue. A D gene is named only where the DNA matches it firmly. Clone size is not always given. Where it is, it says once, few, many or a class for expanded clones.

many TRBJ2-3 TRBV12-3/TRBV12-4 TRBD2 TGTGCCAGCAGCCCATCCTTCGGACTAGCGGGACAGGGAGATACGCAGTATTTT CASSPSFGLAGQGDTQYF
many TRBJ2-7 TRBV12-3/TRBV12-4 TRBD2 TGTGCCAGCAGTCTACTTAGCGGGAGGGGAGAGCAGTACTTC CASSLLSGRGEQYF
few TRBJ2-7 TRBV6-1 TRBD2 TGTGCCAGCATCCCCGGGACTAGCTGCCCCTACGAGCAGTACTTC CASIPGTSCPYEQYF
few TRBJ2-5 TRBV19 TRBD2 TGTGCCAGTAGTATCGAGTCTAGCGGCCAAGAGACCCAGTACTTC CASSIESSGQETQYF
many TRBJ2-5 TRBV27 TRBD1 TGTGCCAGCAGTCCCCAGACAGGGGCGGAAGAGACCCAGTACTTC CASSPQTGAEETQYF
many TRBJ2-3 TRBV5-1 . TGCGCCAGCAGCTTCACAGATACGCAGTATTTT CASSFTDTQYF
many TRBJ2-3 TRBV24-1 TRBD2 TGTGCCACCAGTGATCGACTAGCGGGAAACACAGATACGCAGTATTTT CATSDRLAGNTDTQYF
many TRBJ2-7 TRBV20-1 TRBD2 TGCAGTGCTACGCCGGGGGGAGCGGGAGTTTCCGAGCAGTACTTC CSATPGGAGVSEQYF
. TRBJ2-3 TRBV6-4 TRBD1 TGTGCCAGCAGTGACTCACCGGGACAGGGCACAGATACGCAGCATTTC CASSDSPGQGTDTQHF
many TRBJ2-2 TRBV7-2 . TGTGCCAGCAGCCGAGCACTTCCGAACACCGGGGAGCTGTTTTTT CASSRALPNTGELFF
few TRBJ2-5 TRBV2 . TGTGCCAGCAGTGAAAAAGGGGCCCGTCTGGAGACCCAGTACTTC CASSEKGARLETQYF
. TRBJ2-7 TRBV5-1 TRBD1 TGCGCCAGCAGCTTGACAGGGGGCATGTACGAGCAGTACTTC CASSLTGGMYEQYF
. TRBJ2-7 TRBV7-9 TRBD1 TGTGCCAGCAGCCCCGTGACAGGGGTCAAAACCGAGCAGTACTTC CASSPVTGVKTEQYF
few TRBJ1-5 TRBV19 . TGTGCCAGTAGTATTTATTATCAGCCCCAGCATTTT CASSIYYQPQHF
many TRBJ1-3 TRBV11-1 . TGTGCCAGCACCTCCCGACTACAGGAGGTCTCTGGAAACACCATATATTTT CASTSRLQEVSGNTIYF
many TRBJ2-7 TRBV11-2 . TGTGCCAGCAGCCCCCAGGCGGGGTACGAGCAGTACTTC CASSPQAGYEQYF